This TCR beta chain was captured by sequencing in a study of blood T cell repertoires in COVID-19. Produced via immunoSEQ multiplex PCR; TCRdb's table is partial and in-frame only. The data hold approximately 330,000 clones, with over 80% observed a single time. The Seattle patients joined while their infection was active and were tracked longitudinally afterward. The V gene end was trimmed by 0 bases and the J gene end by 4 bases; junction bases not matched to a gene: 14. The germline CDR1 and CDR2 sequences are LNHNV and YYDKDF (reference sequence). CDR3 length: 18 amino acids. The clonotype was recovered from a man aged 30 to 45 with COVID-19, enrolled during active disease. Source material: peripheral blood. J is TRBJ1-1 and V is TRBV15; 7 bases line up with TRBD1. The CDR3 sequence is CATSRDHDTGERPTEAFF. In nucleotides, the CDR3 is TGTGCCACCAGCAGAGATCATGATACAGGGGAAAGGCCCACTGAAGCTTTCTTT.